The sequence of this TCR beta chain was determined in a study of T cells in women clearing cervical HPV infection. Study-level background: For cases, blood was sampled a median around 140 days after lesion detection, interquartile range roughly 80 to 230 days.

The CDR3 has 17 residues. Losses at the gene ends were 0 bases for V and 7 bases for J; bases not matched to a gene: 8. CDR1 is KGHSH, CDR2 LQKENI, per germline. Remarks on this clone: No antigen is known for it. The read terminates 3 residues before the CDR3 end, so the remaining end is supplied by the germline J gene. The sample carries other DNA sequences with the same CDR3.

Study-wide results and caveats: Cases carried less TRBV6-7 than controls: roughly 0.11% versus 0.16%. Repertoire richness, not evenness, was significantly elevated in CIN3+ cases versus controls.

Data came from immunoSEQ multiplex PCR; TCRdb stores just in-frame clones and leaves some out. Here the sample table reports about 23,000 clones. The sequenced sample was blood buffy coat. The receptor comes from a woman between 18 and 69 years old with a cervical HPV16 infection that either progressed to CIN3+ or cleared (not recorded which). The chain couples TRBV18 to TRBJ2-3, with TRBD2 matching over 12 bases. CDR3: CASSPPASGGALNTQYF. The CDR3 DNA, read in part, is TGTGCCAGCTCACCACCGGCTAGCGGGGGGGCCTTGAATACG.